Presented here are 16 T cell receptor beta chains from one specimen sequenced in a study of blood T cells in healthy people across ages. A second roughly 6 to 11 cycle PCR used barcoded and J-beta primers. TCRdb re-derived calls from the 5' RACE reads in MiXCR, one entry per CDR3 protein. This sample has 1.5 million to 2 million distinct CDR3 sequences, with roughly 27% found just once. The sequenced sample was blood. These receptors were taken from a woman aged 30 to 39 in good health.

The chain employs TRBV5-6 and TRBJ2-7; possibly TRBD2 for D (6 bases). The V gene lost 0 bases and the J gene lost 5 bases, with 15 bases spanning the gap. In germline, CDR1 is SGHDT, CDR2 YYEEEE. CDR3 size: 15 residues. The DNA of the CDR3 is TGTGCCAGCAGCTTGGTAGGGACTTCCGGAGACGAGCAGTACTTC. Amino acids: CASSLVGTSGDEQYF.

CDR3 in amino acids: CASGSRVAGKRLNEQYF. The CDR3 DNA follows: TGTGCCAGCGGTAGTAGGGTAGCGGGAAAGCGACTAAATGAGCAGTACTTC. The chain links TRBV6-1 to TRBJ2-4; the match to TRBD2 covers 8 bases. Germline-derived CDR1 and CDR2 are MNHNS and SASEGT. The trim removed 8 bases at V and 13 bases at J, leaving 25 bases unmatched. CDR3 size: 17 residues.

About this clonotype: Germline is not matched at one junction end, which may reflect a read error. V and J are TRBV15 and TRBJ2-7; D is possibly TRBD2 (7 bases). From germline, CDR1 is LNHNV and CDR2 YYDKDF (reference sequence). This CDR3 comprises 15 residues. In DNA form, the CDR3 reads TGTGCCACCAGTAGGGGAGGGACACCAACCTACGAGGAGTACTTC. Its protein product is CATSRGGTPTYEEYF. Combining the CDR3 with reference TRBV15 and TRBJ2-7 gives the whole variable domain DAMVIQNPRYQVTQFGKPVTLSCSQTLNHNVMYWYQQKSSQAPKLLFHYYDKDFNNEADTPDNFQSRRPNTSFCFLDIRSPGLGDTAMYLCATSRGGTPTYEEYFGPGTRLTVT.

The genes are TRBV7-2 and TRBJ2-4; 12 bases are a match to TRBD2. This CDR3 spans 12 amino acids. Germline-derived CDR1 and CDR2 are SGHTA and FQGNSA. The junction had 5 bases not matched to a gene; V was cut back by 5 bases and J by 15 bases. The CDR3 bases are TGTGCCAGCAGCCCTAGCGGGGGGGAGCGGTACTTC. As protein: CASSPSGGERYF.

The genes are TRBV6-6 and TRBJ2-3, with 8 bases fitting TRBD1. This CDR3 region has 15 residues. Germline values: CDR1 MNHNY, CDR2 SVGAGI (reference sequence). J was trimmed by 3 bases and V by 6 bases; bases with no gene match: 8. In DNA form, the CDR3 reads TGTGCCAGCAGACCCCAGGGGGCGCGGACAGATACGCAGTATTTT. It encodes CASRPQGARTDTQYF.

V gene TRBV25-1 combines with J gene TRBJ2-7, with 7 bases that match TRBD2. The end of the DNA aligns better with TRBJ2-5, so the J call may be wrong. Germline-derived CDR1 and CDR2 are MGHDK and SYGVNS. The CDR3 covers 15 residues. The CDR3 nucleotides are TGTGCCAGCAGTGAAGCGGGTGGGACTATTCGGACCCAGTACTTC. Protein sequence: CASSEAGGTIRTQYF.

The chain links TRBV3-1 to TRBJ2-3, with 9 bases identical to TRBD2. The CDR3 consists of 16 residues. Germline CDR1 and CDR2: LGHDT and YNNKEL (reference sequence). The V and J ends lost 0 bases and 6 bases, in that order; junction bases with no gene match: 7. Here the CDR3 DNA reads TGTGCCAGCAGCCAAGATCCGGCCGCGGGAGGGGATACGCAGTATTTT. This codes for CASSQDPAAGGDTQYF.

V is TRBV2 and J is TRBJ2-1; 9 bases are shared with TRBD2. The CDR3 contains 15 residues. Trimming took 6 bases from V and 5 from J; bases not matched to a gene: 8. In germline, CDR1 is SNHLY, CDR2 FYNNEI. The CDR3 loop is CASRSSGGRHNEQFF. The CDR3 DNA sequence: TGTGCCAGCAGGAGTAGCGGGGGTAGACACAATGAGCAGTTCTTC.

This clonotype was counted only a few times. This chain joins TRBV5-4 and TRBJ2-5; the match to TRBD1 covers 7 bases. CDR1 and CDR2 from the germline V gene are SGHNT and YYREEE (reference sequence). Losses at the gene ends were 3 bases for V and 5 bases for J; bases not matched to a gene: 10. The CDR3 length is 15 residues. The CDR3 loop reads CASSSGPQGQETQYF. CDR3 nucleotide sequence: TGTGCCAGCAGCTCCGGACCTCAGGGACAGGAGACCCAGTACTTC.

In its sample, this clonotype was seen a few times. This chain connects TRBV7-9 to TRBJ1-4; no clear D. CDR1 SEHNR and CDR2 FQNEAQ come from the germline V gene (reference sequence). The CDR3 sequence is 12 residues long. The germline V and J ends were trimmed by 6 bases and 8 bases, with 10 bases remaining between them. CDR3 loop: CASREAGEKLFF. CDR3 sequence (DNA): TGTGCCAGCAGGGAGGCTGGAGAAAAACTGTTTTTT.

As for this clonotype: A read error may account for a junction end that differs from germline. The V call is TRBV10-3, the J call TRBJ2-7, with 7 bases lining up with TRBD2. CDR1 and CDR2 from the germline V gene are ENHRY and SYGVKD. This CDR3 region has 15 residues. The CDR3 here is CAISEVPAGPYVQYF. CDR3 sequence (DNA): TGTGCCATCAGTGAGGTACCAGCGGGGCCCTACGTGCAGTACTTC.

The chain has TRBV2 and TRBJ2-7; weak D call: TRBD1 (5 bases). The V and J ends lost 7 bases and 6 bases respectively, with 22 bases between them. Germline values: CDR1 SNHLY, CDR2 FYNNEI. This CDR3 contains 15 residues. The CDR3 sequence is CASKRTLQGSGEQYF. For the CDR3, the DNA is TGTGCCAGCAAGAGAACTTTGCAGGGTTCGGGCGAGCAGTACTTC.

This clonotype was recorded many times. The rearrangement joins TRBV6-6 to TRBJ1-5, with a weak D call TRBD1 (6 bases). CDR1 and CDR2 from the germline V gene are MNHNY and SVGAGI (reference sequence). Trimming took off 2 bases at V and 7 bases at J, with 9 bases between the two ends. The CDR3 sequence is 13 residues long. The CDR3 loop is CASSYATGQPQHF. In DNA, the CDR3 is TGTGCCAGCAGTTACGCGACAGGCCAGCCCCAGCATTTT.

V usage is TRBV18 and J usage is TRBJ2-1; 8 bases match TRBD1. The DNA end is more similar to TRBJ2-7, so the J call may be wrong. This CDR3 contains 16 residues. Looked up from germline, CDR1 is KGHSH and CDR2 is LQKENI. This CDR3 reads CASSPIWARGQYEQYF. CDR3 DNA: TGTGCCAGCTCACCAATTTGGGCCAGGGGGCAGTATGAGCAGTACTTC.

This clonotype came up many times. The chain uses TRBV7-9 and TRBJ2-5, with 8 bases aligning to TRBD2. The CDR3 length is 15 residues. Germline V gene lookup returns CDR1 SEHNR and CDR2 FQNEAQ (reference sequence). After removal of 2 bases from V and 5 bases from J, the junction contained 7 bases not matched to a gene. Written as DNA, the CDR3 is TGTGCCAGCAGCTTACCGGGAGGGCTTGGGGAGACCCAGTACTTC. It specifies CASSLPGGLGETQYF.

In its sample, this clonotype was seen many times. The V and J genes are TRBV2 and TRBJ2-7, with TRBD2 matching over 10 bases. Trimming took 4 bases from V and 7 from J; bases not matched to a gene: 7. This CDR3 contains 14 residues. Germline CDR1 and CDR2: SNHLY and FYNNEI. Here the CDR3 reads CASSGGLASWEQYF. In DNA, the CDR3 is TGTGCCAGCAGTGGGGGACTAGCGAGTTGGGAGCAGTACTTC.